This TCR beta chain was captured by sequencing in a study of tumor-infiltrating lymphocytes in localized non-small cell lung cancer. The study's findings and limits: Immunotypes IM1 and IM2 had similar TCR-derived T-cell fractions. Available tissue quantity limited TCR sequencing to a patient subset. Different pieces of the same tissue were used for each assay.

This clone has only a few counts. What it binds is not known. Germline CDR1 is SGHNT and CDR2 is YENEEA. This CDR3 region has 16 residues. The V segment lost 5 bases and the J segment 4 bases; nucleotides outside the gene matches: 10. The repertoire was sequenced with immunoSEQ multiplex PCR; TCRdb's copy has only in-frame clones and lacks some. The data hold 6,000 or so clones, with 76% observed a single time. The V and J genes are TRBV11-3 and TRBJ2-5; 10 bases are a match to TRBD1. The sample taken for sequencing was lung tumor tissue. This sequence originates from a human donor with non-small cell lung cancer. Written as DNA, the CDR3 is TGTGCCAGCAGCCGACCGGGACAGGGGTTTCGAGAGACCCAGTACTTC. Translation: CASSRPGQGFRETQYF.